This TCR beta chain was captured by sequencing in a study of T cells in Graves' hyperthyroidism and ophthalmopathy. Points from the study as a whole: Expanded thyroid clonotypes (above 0.001) were mostly also found in blood.

The table lists this clonotype with many counts. Its specificity is not known. The CDR3 regions of TCR beta were amplified from RNA transcripts. In the first-round RT-PCR of the TCR CDR3, the HTBI primer set was used. TCRdb ran MiXCR on the multiplex PCR reads and lists one entry per CDR3 protein. This table has around 300,000 distinct CDR3 sequences, roughly 13% appearing once. The blood sample dates from first hyperthyroidism diagnosis, preceding any ophthalmopathy symptoms. PBMCs were sourced from approximately 9 ml fresh peripheral blood. The sample consisted of blood. The clonotype comes from a woman in her 30s with Graves' hyperthyroidism that later progressed to Graves' ophthalmopathy.

CDR3 residues: CASSLALAGDETQYF. Here the CDR3 DNA reads TGTGCCAGCAGCTTAGCGTTGGCGGGAGATGAGACCCAGTACTTC. V and J are TRBV7-9 and TRBJ2-5; 7 bases are shared with TRBD2. The germline gives CDR1 SEHNR, CDR2 FQNEAQ (reference sequence). The CDR3 totals 15 residues. Trimming took 0 bases from V and 5 from J; bases not matched to a gene: 6.